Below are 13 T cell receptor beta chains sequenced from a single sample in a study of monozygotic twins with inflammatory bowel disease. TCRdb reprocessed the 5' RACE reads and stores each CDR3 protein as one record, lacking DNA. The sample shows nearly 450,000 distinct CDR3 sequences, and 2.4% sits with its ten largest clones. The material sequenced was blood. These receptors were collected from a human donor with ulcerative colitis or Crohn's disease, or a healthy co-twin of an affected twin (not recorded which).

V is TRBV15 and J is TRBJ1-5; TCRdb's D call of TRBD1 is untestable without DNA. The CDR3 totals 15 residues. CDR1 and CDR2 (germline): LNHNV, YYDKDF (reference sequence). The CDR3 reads CATSWDRGLNQPQHF.

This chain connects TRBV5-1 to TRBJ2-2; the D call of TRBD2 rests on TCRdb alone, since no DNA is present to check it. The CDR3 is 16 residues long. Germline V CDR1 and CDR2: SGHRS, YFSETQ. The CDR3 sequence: CASSLSGSANTGELFF.

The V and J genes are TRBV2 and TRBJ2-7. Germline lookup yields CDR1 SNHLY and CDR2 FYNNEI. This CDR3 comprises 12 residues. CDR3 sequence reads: CASSTANNGQYF.

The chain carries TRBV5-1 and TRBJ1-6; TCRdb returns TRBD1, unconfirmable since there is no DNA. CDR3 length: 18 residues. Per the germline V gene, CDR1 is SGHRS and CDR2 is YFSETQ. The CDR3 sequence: CASSLEGPRSSYNSPLHF.

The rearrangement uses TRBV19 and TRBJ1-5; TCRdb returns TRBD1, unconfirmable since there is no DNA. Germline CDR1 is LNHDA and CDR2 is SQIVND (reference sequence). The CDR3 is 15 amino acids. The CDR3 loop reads CASSPQAGVNQPQHF.

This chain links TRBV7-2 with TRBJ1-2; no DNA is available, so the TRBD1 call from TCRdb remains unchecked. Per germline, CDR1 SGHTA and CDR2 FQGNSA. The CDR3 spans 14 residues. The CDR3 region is CASSFTGEGYGYTF.

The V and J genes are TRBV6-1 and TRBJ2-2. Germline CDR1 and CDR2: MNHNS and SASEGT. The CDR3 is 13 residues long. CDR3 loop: CASSEGHFGELFF.

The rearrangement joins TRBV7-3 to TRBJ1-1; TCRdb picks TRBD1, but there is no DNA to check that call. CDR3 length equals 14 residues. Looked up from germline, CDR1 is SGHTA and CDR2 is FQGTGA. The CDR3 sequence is CASSYGRSNTEAFF.

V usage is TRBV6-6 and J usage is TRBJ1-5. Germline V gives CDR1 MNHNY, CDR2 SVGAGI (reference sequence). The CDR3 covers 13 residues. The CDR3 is CASSLREGQPQHF.

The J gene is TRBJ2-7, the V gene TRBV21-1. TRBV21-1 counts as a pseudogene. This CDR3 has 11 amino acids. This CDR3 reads CASVERYEQYF.

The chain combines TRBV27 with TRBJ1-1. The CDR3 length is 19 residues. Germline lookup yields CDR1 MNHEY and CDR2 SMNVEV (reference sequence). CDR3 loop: CASSLYPTGTTRVNTEAFF.

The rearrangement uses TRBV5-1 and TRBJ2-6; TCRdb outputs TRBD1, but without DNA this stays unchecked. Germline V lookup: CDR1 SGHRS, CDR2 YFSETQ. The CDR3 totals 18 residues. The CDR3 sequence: CASSLPRDIGSGANVLTF. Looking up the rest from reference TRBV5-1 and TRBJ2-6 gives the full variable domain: KAGVTQTPRYLIKTRGQQVTLSCSPISGHRSVSWYQQTPGQGLQFLFEYFSETQRNKGNFPGRFSGRQFSNSRSEMNVSTLELGDSALYLCASSLPRDIGSGANVLTFGAGSRLTVL.

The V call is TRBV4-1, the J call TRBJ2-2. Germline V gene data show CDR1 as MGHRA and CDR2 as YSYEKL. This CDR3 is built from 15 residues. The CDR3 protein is CASSQGRQNTGELFF.